What follows are 22 T cell receptor beta chains derived from one specimen sequenced in a study of cytomegalovirus exposure and HLA in healthy donors. The data were produced by immunoSEQ multiplex PCR, yet TCRdb's version contains in-frame clones alone and is incomplete. The table includes 220,000 or so clones, approximately 83% detected once. Sequenced: PBMCs. All receptors derive from a woman between 25 and 40 years old in good health and CMV-seropositive.

The rearrangement uses TRBV23-1 and TRBJ1-2; D perhaps matches TRBD1 (5 bases). TRBV23-1 falls under the ORF class, with uncertain function. Trimming left V 0 bases short and J 2 bases short, with 13 bases between. The CDR3 consists of 16 residues. The CDR3 DNA reads as TGCGCCAGCAGTCAATCCCCCAGGGCTTTCAACTATGGCTACACCTTC. Translated: CASSQSPRAFNYGYTF.

The rearrangement joins TRBV29-1 to TRBJ1-2; D remains unclear. Germline CDR1 reads SQVTM; CDR2 reads ANQGSEA. The CDR3 loop spans 12 amino acids. The ends were cut back, 0 bases at V and 9 bases at J, with 11 bases in the middle. The CDR3 reads CSVEEGRLSYTF. The CDR3 DNA reads as TGCAGCGTTGAAGAGGGCAGATTAAGCTACACCTTC.

The chain combines TRBV28 with TRBJ1-5; D ambiguous. The germline gives CDR1 MDHEN, CDR2 SYDVKM. Trimming pared 2 bases from V and 1 base from J, leaving 12 bases between. The CDR3 runs 16 residues. The CDR3 is CASSLLGRQSNQPQHF. The DNA for the CDR3 is TGTGCCAGCAGTTTACTGGGCCGGCAGAGCAATCAGCCCCAGCATTTT.

V usage is TRBV18 and J usage is TRBJ1-2; TRBD1 agrees at 9 bases. V lost 4 bases to trimming and J lost 2 bases; unmatched junction nucleotides: 5. The CDR3 has 15 residues. Germline V gene lookup returns CDR1 KGHSH and CDR2 LQKENI. DNA of the CDR3: TGTGCCAGCTCACTAACCGGGACAGGGAACTATGGCTACACCTTC. Protein: CASSLTGTGNYGYTF.

The chain links TRBV2 to TRBJ1-1; D unclear. CDR3 length: 14 amino acids. The ends were cut back, 2 bases at V and 1 base at J, with 8 bases in the middle. Per the germline V gene, CDR1 is SNHLY and CDR2 is FYNNEI. CDR3 coding DNA: TGTGCCAGCAGTGAAAGGGAGCAGAACACTGAAGCTTTCTTT. Its translation is CASSEREQNTEAFF. Together with reference TRBV2 and TRBJ1-1, the CDR3 gives the full variable domain: EPEVTQTPSHQVTQMGQEVILRCVPISNHLYFYWYRQILGQKVEFLVSFYNNEISEKSEIFDDQFSVERPDGSNFTLKIRSTKLEDSAMYFCASSEREQNTEAFFGQGTRLTVV.

The chain links TRBV25-1 to TRBJ2-3; the match to TRBD1 covers 11 bases. With 4 bases clipped from V and 6 bases from J, the junction kept 15 bases outside the gene matches. CDR3 length: 18 residues. Germline V CDR1 and CDR2: MGHDK, SYGVNS. The CDR3: CASSGPRDRGKSPDTQYF. DNA for the CDR3: TGTGCCAGCAGTGGACCCCGGGACAGGGGGAAATCGCCGGATACGCAGTATTTT.

CDR3 bases: TGTGCCAGCAGCTTAGGAGGGGTTGTCGAGCAGTACTTC. Its translation is CASSLGGVVEQYF. The rearrangement links TRBV11-1 to TRBJ2-7; either TRBD1 or TRBD2 may fit D (5 bases each). V was pared by 1 base and J by 6 bases, with 10 bases between. There are 13 residues in the CDR3. CDR1 and CDR2 (germline): SGHAT, FQDESV (reference sequence). The complete variable domain, with remaining parts taken from reference TRBV11-1 and TRBJ2-7, reads EAEVAQSPRYKITEKSQAVAFWCDPISGHATLYWYRQILGQGPELLVQFQDESVVDDSQLPKDRFSAERLKGVDSTLKIQPAELGDSAMYLCASSLGGVVEQYFGPGTRLTVT.

The CDR3 DNA is TGTGCCAGCAGTTTATCGGTCCGGGGGGCCTCCTACGAGCAGTACTTC. Translation gives CASSLSVRGASYEQYF. The chain has TRBV27 and TRBJ2-7; D possibly corresponds to TRBD2 (7 bases). Deletions cut 0 bases from V and 0 bases from J, with 12 bases between. There are 16 residues in the CDR3. Germline lookup yields CDR1 MNHEY and CDR2 SMNVEV (reference sequence).

This rearrangement joins TRBV6-9 to TRBJ1-5, with D perhaps TRBD1 (5 bases). The V end was cut by 6 bases, the J end by 6 bases, with 18 bases between. This CDR3 is built from 15 residues. Germline-derived CDR1 and CDR2 are MNHGY and SVAAGI. The CDR3 loop reads CASRYTGTGGQPQHF. The DNA of the CDR3 is TGTGCCAGCAGATACACAGGAACAGGAGGTCAGCCCCAGCATTTT.

The V call is TRBV7-9, the J call TRBJ1-1; 7 nucleotides match TRBD1. Germline V gives CDR1 SEHNR, CDR2 FQNEAQ (reference sequence). V shed 5 bases, J shed 3 bases, and the junction held 9 bases outside the gene matches. The length of the CDR3 is 15 residues. The CDR3 region is CASSRQGGADTEAFF. The CDR3 coding sequence is TGTGCCAGCAGCCGACAGGGAGGGGCGGACACTGAAGCTTTCTTT.

The chain carries TRBV6-5 and TRBJ1-2; weak D call: TRBD1 (5 bases). Germline assignment: CDR1 MNHEY and CDR2 SVGAGI. The CDR3 is 16 residues long. V was trimmed by 0 bases and J by 2 bases, leaving 13 bases between them. The CDR3 region is CASSYSPLAGNYGYTF. The CDR3 bases are TGTGCCAGCAGTTACTCTCCCCTGGCAGGGAACTATGGCTACACCTTC.

This clone appeared a single time. The CDR3 bases are TGTGCCAGCATTCCGACCCCTCTAGCGCCGATCACAGATACGCAGTATTTT. Translating gives CASIPTPLAPITDTQYF. The chain recombines TRBV28 with TRBJ2-3; perhaps TRBD2 as D (6 bases). Germline-derived CDR1 and CDR2 are MDHEN and SYDVKM. The CDR3 sequence is 17 residues long. V was pared by 7 bases and J by 2 bases, with 22 bases between.

V and J are TRBV7-2 and TRBJ2-1; 13 bases fit TRBD2. The germline V gene encodes CDR1 SGHTA and CDR2 FQGNSA. CDR3 length: 19 residues. V shed 5 bases and J 0 bases; nucleotides not matched to a gene: 10. The CDR3 region has the DNA TGTGCCAGCAGCGGGGGACTAGCGGGACAGACCAACTCCTACAATGAGCAGTTCTTC. It yields the protein CASSGGLAGQTNSYNEQFF.

The chain carries TRBV11-2 and TRBJ1-1; 8 bases map to TRBD1. This CDR3 is built from 13 residues. Looked up from germline, CDR1 is SGHAT and CDR2 is FQNNGV. Trimming cost V 6 bases and J 7 bases; bases outside gene matches: 7. The CDR3: CASSTQQGVEAFF. Written as DNA, the CDR3 is TGTGCCAGCAGTACACAACAGGGGGTTGAAGCTTTCTTT.

V usage is TRBV6-6 and J usage is TRBJ2-1, with TRBD2 matching 11 bases. V was pared by 4 bases and J by 2 bases, with 4 bases of the junction left unmatched. The CDR3 runs to 16 residues. CDR1 and CDR2 from the germline V gene are MNHNY and SVGAGI (reference sequence). CDR3 region: CASSWGLAETYNEQFF. The CDR3 DNA sequence: TGTGCCAGCAGTTGGGGACTAGCGGAGACCTACAATGAGCAGTTCTTC.

This chain uses TRBV6-5 with TRBJ1-1; 7 nucleotides match TRBD1. J gave up 6 bases and V 6 bases, and 7 bases lay outside the gene matches. Germline loops: CDR1 MNHEY, CDR2 SVGAGI. The CDR3 runs 13 residues. The CDR3 DNA reads TGTGCCAGCAGCGGGACAGCGGAGTCTGAAGCTTTCTTT. It is translated as CASSGTAESEAFF.

The V and J genes are TRBV7-2 and TRBJ1-2; a possible D gene is TRBD1 (6 bases). The V gene's germline CDR1 is SGHTA and CDR2 FQGNSA. Trimming stripped 1 base from V and 6 bases from J, with 9 bases between. The CDR3 sequence is 13 residues long. In DNA, the CDR3 is TGTGCCAGCAGCTTAGACAGGGAGGATGGCTACACCTTC. Translated: CASSLDREDGYTF.

The V call is TRBV6-6, the J call TRBJ2-5, with D perhaps matching TRBD2 (6 bases). This CDR3 comprises 14 residues. Trimming cost V 5 bases and J 5 bases, with 15 bases left between them. CDR1 is MNHNY and CDR2 is SVGAGI in the germline V gene (reference sequence). This CDR3 reads CASSQDRGWETQYF. CDR3 in DNA: TGTGCCAGCAGTCAAGACCGGGGGTGGGAGACCCAGTACTTC.

The V gene is TRBV14, the J gene TRBJ2-2, with TRBD1 matching 8 bases. CDR1 is SGHDN and CDR2 is FVKESK in the germline V gene. With V trimmed by 4 bases and J by 1 base, 5 bases remained unmatched. There are 16 residues in the CDR3. This CDR3 reads CASSLVGTGNTGELFF. The CDR3 DNA is TGTGCCAGCAGCCTGGTTGGGACAGGGAACACCGGGGAGCTGTTTTTT.

This chain joins TRBV6-1 and TRBJ1-1; D unclear. Germline values: CDR1 MNHNS, CDR2 SASEGT. The CDR3 loop spans 14 amino acids. Trimming took off 2 bases at V and 5 bases at J, with 12 bases between the two ends. Here the CDR3 reads CASSELLHGTEAFF. CDR3 nucleotide sequence: TGTGCCAGCAGTGAACTTCTTCATGGGACTGAAGCTTTCTTT.

The table lists this clone with a count of one. The V and J genes are TRBV6-5 and TRBJ2-2; tentatively, D is TRBD2 (5 bases). Trimming shortened V by 4 bases and J by 8 bases, and 14 bases separated the two germline ends. This CDR3 has 14 residues. Germline V gene sequence: CDR1 MNHEY, CDR2 SVGAGI. The CDR3 region is CASSFRAAGGELFF. CDR3 nucleotide sequence: TGTGCCAGCAGTTTTCGGGCGGCGGGTGGGGAGCTGTTTTTT.

The chain has TRBV30 and TRBJ1-4; TRBD1 is a possible D gene (6 bases). Germline V gene lookup returns CDR1 GTSNPN and CDR2 SVGIG (reference sequence). This CDR3 has 18 residues. V lost 2 bases, J lost 3 bases, and 22 bases lay in between. The CDR3 DNA sequence: TGTGCCTGGAGTTTCACTCCACAGGGTATCCCAGCTAATGAAAAACTGTTTTTT. Protein sequence: CAWSFTPQGIPANEKLFF. The variable domain in full, completed from reference TRBV30 and TRBJ1-4, reads SQTIHQWPATLVQPVGSPLSLECTVEGTSNPNLYWYRQAAGRGLQLLFYSVGIGQISSEVPQNLSASRPQDRQFILSSKKLLLSDSGFYLCAWSFTPQGIPANEKLFFGSGTQLSVL.